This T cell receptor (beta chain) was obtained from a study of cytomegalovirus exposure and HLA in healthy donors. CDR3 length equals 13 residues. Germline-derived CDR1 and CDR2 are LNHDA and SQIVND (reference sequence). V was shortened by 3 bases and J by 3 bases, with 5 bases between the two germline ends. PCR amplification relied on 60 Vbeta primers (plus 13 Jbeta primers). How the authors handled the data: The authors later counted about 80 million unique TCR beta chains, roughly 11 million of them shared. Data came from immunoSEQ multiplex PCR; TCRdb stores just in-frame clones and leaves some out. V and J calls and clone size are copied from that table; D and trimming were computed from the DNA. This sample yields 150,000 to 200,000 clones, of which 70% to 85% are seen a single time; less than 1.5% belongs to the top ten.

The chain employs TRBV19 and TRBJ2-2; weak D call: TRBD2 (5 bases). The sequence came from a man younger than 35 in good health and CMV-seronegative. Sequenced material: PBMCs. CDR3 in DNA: TGTGCCAGTAGTATGCGGGACACCGGGGAGCTGTTTTTT. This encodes CASSMRDTGELFF. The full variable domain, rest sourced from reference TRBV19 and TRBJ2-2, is DGGITQSPKYLFRKEGQNVTLSCEQNLNHDAMYWYRQDPGQGLRLIYYSQIVNDFQKGDIAEGYSVSREKKESFPLTVTSAQKNPTAFYLCASSMRDTGELFFGEGSRLTVL.